This T cell receptor beta chain comes out of a study of technical replicates of blood from a handful of donors (dated by TCRdb to about 2017). The germline V and J ends show losses of 5 bases and 4 bases respectively, and no gene match explains 7 bases of the junction. Counted from cysteine to phenylalanine, this CDR3 has 14 amino acids. Here the CDR3 DNA is all that survives: 42 bases in frame from base 1. CDR1 and CDR2, per the germline V gene, are SGHVS and FNYEAQ. As regards this clone: The specificity of this receptor is unknown. Base qualities were left out, and no much larger clone turns up one base away.

The library was obtained by the immunoSEQ multiplex PCR assay. The table was pulled from immuneACCESS by TCRdb, which kept in-frame rearrangements only. Such tables lose some clones; where checked, under half of the loss comes from unresolved V genes, and the rest has no known cause. Within this sample are tens of thousands of clones, with more than 85% of them counted one time only. In total, the top ten clones hold about 0.27% of the sample. The sequence was obtained from a human donor in good health. This chain joins TRBV7-6 to TRBJ1-2, with 7 junctional bases fitting TRBD1. The material sequenced was T cells isolated from PBMCs. The nucleotide sequence reads TGTGCCAGCAGCGCATCGACAGGGACCTATGGCTACACCTTC. This is translated as CASSASTGTYGYTF.